This is a list of T cell receptor beta chains from one sample in a study of shared clonotypes between healthy human individuals. Method: immunoSEQ multiplex PCR; TCRdb's copy keeps in-frame clones and lacks some. The repertoire holds under 1,900,000 clones, around 98.5% seen once, with 0.36% in the top ten. The sequenced material came from naive CD4+ T cells sorted from blood. The receptors originated from a man aged 25 to 45 in good health. CDR3s include the opening cysteine and the closing phenylalanine or tryptophan. The order of the fields is J gene, D gene, V gene, clone size, CDR3 DNA, CDR3 protein. A D gene is named only where the DNA matches it firmly. Size values are once, few and many counts, or a class for expanded clones, and some rows have none.

TRBJ2-2 . TRBV30 . TGTGCCTGGAGGATTGGAGGCACCGGGGAGCTGTTTTTT CAWRIGGTGELFF
TRBJ2-2 . TRBV27 . TGTGCCAGCAGTTTGGTCCGGGGCGGGGAGCTGTTTTTT CASSLVRGGELFF
TRBJ1-3 . TRBV19 . TGTGCCAGTATGACAGTCGGAAACACCATATATTTT CASMTVGNTIYF
TRBJ2-3 TRBD2 TRBV18 . TGTGCCAGCTTACTTTCTAGCGGCCCCAGCACAGATACGCAGTATTTT CASLLSSGPSTDTQYF
TRBJ1-2 . TRBV6-5 . TGTGCCAGCAGTTACTTGGGGGCGCGGGGCTACACCTTC CASSYLGARGYTF
TRBJ2-3 TRBD2 TRBV6-1 . TGTGCCAGCAGCCACCTAGCGGGAGGACCAGATACGCAGTATTTT CASSHLAGGPDTQYF
TRBJ1-5 . TRBV28 . TGTGCCAGCAGTCCCCTTGGGGGTCAGCCCCAGCATTTT CASSPLGGQPQHF
TRBJ1-1 . TRBV2 . TGTGCCAGCAGTACAGGGAGCGCTGAAGCTTTCTTT CASSTGSAEAFF
TRBJ1-4 . TRBV7-9 . TGTGCCAGCAGCTCAACACTAGGGACTAATGAAAAACTGTTTTTT CASSSTLGTNEKLFF
TRBJ2-6 . TRBV29-1 . TGCAGCGTTGATCCAGGGGCTGGGGCCAACGTCCTGACTTTC CSVDPGAGANVLTF
TRBJ2-3 TRBD1 TRBV5-1 . TGCGCCAGCAGCAGACCCGGACAGGGTGATACGCAGTATTTT CASSRPGQGDTQYF
TRBJ2-1 . TRBV18 . TGTGCCAGCTCACCAAACGCGGGGCCGGGGGCTTTTAATGAGCAGTTCTTC CASSPNAGPGAFNEQFF
TRBJ2-5 . TRBV7-9 . TGTGCCAGCAGCTTAATAGGAGGTGGAGGGGCCCAGTACTTC CASSLIGGGGAQYF
TRBJ2-7 . TRBV6-6 . TGTGCCAGCAAGAGTTATTCGGGGCTAGCGAGCGACGAGCAGTACTTC CASKSYSGLASDEQYF
TRBJ1-1 . TRBV19 . TGTGCCAGTAGTATCCCTCCTCCCCCTTATCGAGAAGCTTTCTTT CASSIPPPPYREAFF
TRBJ1-5 . TRBV25-1 . TGTGCCAGCAGTGAATCGGGGGGTGGTCAGCCCCAGCATTTT CASSESGGGQPQHF
TRBJ2-2 . TRBV9 once TGTGCCAGCAGCGTAGCTACTACCGGGGAGCTGTTTTTT CASSVATTGELFF
TRBJ2-3 TRBD2 TRBV9 . TGTGCCAGCAGCGTAGGGCGGGAGGCCTACACAGATACGCAGTATTTT CASSVGREAYTDTQYF
TRBJ2-7 TRBD1 TRBV5-1 . TGCGCCAGCAGCTTGGCCGGGACAGGGGAGGCACAGTACTTC CASSLAGTGEAQYF
TRBJ2-5 TRBD1 TRBV10-1 . TGCGCCAGCAGTCCCAACAGGGGTGGAGAGACCCAGTACTTC CASSPNRGGETQYF
TRBJ2-1 TRBD1 TRBV2 . TGTGCCAGCAGCCATTGGACAGGGAACGATGAGCAGTTCTTC CASSHWTGNDEQFF
TRBJ2-2 TRBD2 TRBV6-6 once TGTGCCAGCCTGCCCGGGCTAGCGGGGGGAACCGGGGAGCTGTTTTTT CASLPGLAGGTGELFF
TRBJ2-1 TRBD1 TRBV18 . TGTGCCAGCTCACCAGGGACAGGGTCCTACAATGAGCAGTTCTTC CASSPGTGSYNEQFF
TRBJ2-7 . TRBV18 . TGTGCCAGCTCACGTGAAGTCACCGCTACGGGGCAGTACTTC CASSREVTATGQYF
TRBJ2-3 TRBD2 TRBV7-2 . TGTGCCAGCAGCTCCCGTAGCGGGTCCACAGATACGCAGTATTTT CASSSRSGSTDTQYF
TRBJ2-1 . TRBV21-1 . TGTGCCAGAACTTCAAGGGACAGGGGCAATGAGCAGTTCTTC CARTSRDRGNEQFF
TRBJ2-1 . TRBV28 . TGTGCCAGCAGTCCTCGGGGGCGGTATTACAATGAGCAGTTCTTC CASSPRGRYYNEQFF